Presented here are 19 T cell receptor beta chains from one specimen sequenced in a study of T-cell memory formation after mild COVID-19. MiXCR, run by TCRdb on the 5' RACE reads, gives a single entry per CDR3 protein. The repertoire holds hundreds of thousands of distinct CDR3 sequences, with roughly 25% as singletons. The sample taken for sequencing was PBMCs or a T cell subset sorted from them (not recorded which). Source of these receptors: an adult woman who had mild COVID-19 (a few samples of this study predate the infection). Cell type and time point are not known.

The chain combines TRBV7-2 with TRBJ2-1, with a weak D call TRBD1 (7 bases). Per the germline V gene, CDR1 is SGHTA and CDR2 is FQGNSA. V was shortened by 1 base and J by 12 bases, with 10 bases between the two germline ends. The CDR3 length is 12 residues. The CDR3 DNA reads as TGTGCCAGCAGCTTAGACCAGGGGGGGCAGTTCTTC. Protein product: CASSLDQGGQFF.

V is TRBV5-6 and J is TRBJ1-1; D may be TRBD1 (5 bases). In germline, CDR1 is SGHDT, CDR2 YYEEEE. The CDR3 spans 14 residues. V was pared by 1 base and J by 5 bases, with 12 bases between. Here the CDR3 reads CASSLWGGTTEAFF. The CDR3 DNA follows: TGTGCCAGCAGCTTGTGGGGAGGGACGACTGAAGCTTTCTTT.

This chain connects TRBV29-1 to TRBJ2-3, with TRBD2 matching over 11 bases. The V and J ends lost 6 bases and 2 bases, in that order; junction bases with no gene match: 7. Germline loops: CDR1 SQVTM, CDR2 ANQGSEA. There are 15 residues in the CDR3. The CDR3 coding sequence is TGCAGCGTGAGAGGACTAGCGGGTTACACAGATACGCAGTATTTT. Translated, it gives CSVRGLAGYTDTQYF.

The chain carries TRBV7-6 and TRBJ2-1, with a weak D call TRBD2 (6 bases). V was cut by 2 bases and J by 3 bases, with 14 bases left in between. Germline CDR1 is SGHVS and CDR2 is FNYEAQ. The CDR3 sequence is 16 residues long. CDR3 protein: CASSLTPGLIYNEQFF. The CDR3 DNA reads TGTGCCAGCAGCTTAACTCCCGGACTAATCTACAATGAGCAGTTCTTC.

The chain employs TRBV13 and TRBJ1-4; 12 bases are shared with TRBD1. Germline V CDR1 and CDR2: PRHDT, FYEKMQ (reference sequence). There are 18 residues in the CDR3. V was clipped by 5 bases and J by 5 bases; unmatched bases: 12. CDR3 in DNA: TGTGCCAGCAGCCCGTCGTGGGGACAGGGGGCGAAAAATGAAAAACTGTTTTTT. Translated: CASSPSWGQGAKNEKLFF.

This chain links TRBV7-9 with TRBJ1-2; D is ambiguous. Germline CDR1 is SEHNR and CDR2 is FQNEAQ (reference sequence). CDR3 size: 15 residues. V was shortened by 5 bases and J by 2 bases, with 15 bases between the two germline ends. CDR3 in amino acids: CASSPYGERNYGYTF. CDR3 sequence (DNA): TGTGCCAGCAGCCCTTACGGGGAGAGGAACTATGGCTACACCTTC.

Only a few counts were recorded for this clonotype. This chain joins TRBV15 and TRBJ2-2; 9 bases align to TRBD2. This CDR3 spans 16 amino acids. In germline, CDR1 is LNHNV, CDR2 YYDKDF (reference sequence). The V segment lost 5 bases and the J segment 1 base; nucleotides outside the gene matches: 5. The CDR3 here is CATSVRSGGNTGELFF. In DNA, the CDR3 is TGTGCCACCAGCGTGCGTAGCGGGGGGAACACCGGGGAGCTGTTTTTT.

The chain has TRBV7-8 and TRBJ2-2; maybe TRBD2 (6 bases). This CDR3 comprises 15 residues. CDR1 SGHVS and CDR2 FQNEAQ come from the germline V gene. The V end lost 5 bases, the J end lost 7 bases, and 17 bases lay between the germline ends. The CDR3 coding sequence is TGTGCCAGCAGCCCTGGGACTCTAGCGATCGGGGAGCTGTTTTTT. It encodes CASSPGTLAIGELFF.

This chain connects TRBV5-6 to TRBJ1-2; TRBD1 might be the D (5 bases). From germline, CDR1 is SGHDT and CDR2 YYEEEE. The CDR3 length is 17 residues. V lost 4 bases and J 5 bases, leaving 24 bases between the germline ends. The CDR3 DNA is TGTGCCAGCAGCCCCAAGGGGTCAAAGTCCCGAGAGTATGGCTACACCTTC. It codes for CASSPKGSKSREYGYTF.

V and J are TRBV29-1 and TRBJ1-5; no clear D. V gave up 7 bases and J gave up 0 bases, with 13 bases separating them. Per the germline V gene, CDR1 is SQVTM and CDR2 is ANQGSEA. The CDR3 covers 14 residues. The CDR3 here is CSASEGGSNQPQHF. The CDR3 bases are TGCAGCGCTTCCGAAGGTGGTAGCAATCAGCCCCAGCATTTT.

This clonotype came up many times. The chain recombines TRBV5-1 with TRBJ2-5; possibly TRBD1 for D (5 bases). Germline CDR1 reads SGHRS; CDR2 reads YFSETQ. The V gene lost 4 bases and the J gene lost 2 bases, with 9 bases spanning the gap. CDR3 length: 13 residues. CDR3 sequence (DNA): TGCGCCAGCAGCCTCAGACAGCAAGAGACCCAGTACTTC. This codes for CASSLRQQETQYF.

This chain links TRBV12-3 or TRBV12-4 with TRBJ2-1; the D gene is possibly TRBD2 (6 bases). Trimming took 7 bases from V and 7 from J, leaving 26 bases between them. CDR3 length: 17 residues. Here the CDR3 DNA reads TGTGCCAGCACCCCCGGGCTTTACGGGAGCGGCTCAAATGAGCAGTTCTTC. This sequence encodes CASTPGLYGSGSNEQFF.

In this sample, this clonotype turned up a few times. V and J are TRBV12-3 or TRBV12-4 and TRBJ2-3, with D possibly TRBD2 on 7 matching bases. The V end was cut by 1 base, the J end by 4 bases, with 12 bases between. The CDR3 extends over 15 amino acids. CDR3 in amino acids: CASSLGSGGPDTQYF. CDR3 DNA: TGTGCCAGCAGTTTAGGTTCCGGGGGGCCAGATACGCAGTATTTT.

V gene TRBV5-1 combines with J gene TRBJ2-5; D possibly matches TRBD1 or TRBD2 (5 bases each). The CDR3 covers 16 residues. Germline V gives CDR1 SGHRS, CDR2 YFSETQ. Trimming shortened V by 0 bases and J by 5 bases, and 17 bases separated the two germline ends. The CDR3 nucleotides read TGCGCCAGCAGCTTGGGGGTGGGGACCCGCGTGGAGACCCAGTACTTC. Its protein product is CASSLGVGTRVETQYF.

The chain is built from TRBV7-2 and TRBJ1-2; D call uncertain. The CDR3 consists of 13 residues. Trimming shortened V by 5 bases and J by 5 bases, and 12 bases separated the two germline ends. CDR1 is SGHTA, CDR2 FQGNSA, per germline. The CDR3 sequence is CASSPDGVYGYTF. Written as DNA, the CDR3 is TGTGCCAGCAGCCCGGACGGGGTATATGGCTACACCTTC.

This clonotype was seen more than once but under ten times. The rearrangement joins TRBV7-3 to TRBJ2-5, with D perhaps matching TRBD2 (7 bases). The length of the CDR3 is 14 residues. Deletions cut 3 bases from V and 4 bases from J, with 12 bases between. Germline CDR1 is SGHTA and CDR2 is FQGTGA. The CDR3 nucleotides are TGTGCCAGCAGCTTCCGGGGGGCAGGAGAGACCCAGTACTTC. It codes for CASSFRGAGETQYF.

To note about this clonotype: No conserved phenylalanine or tryptophan ends this CDR3, so it is likely a read error. No DNA is shown, since the ends of the CDR3 on it are uncertain; the CDR3 is the one TCRdb lists. The chain employs TRBV21-1 and TRBJ1-4; the table gives TRBD1 as D, unverified against the DNA. TRBV21-1 is a pseudogene locus. The CDR3 is made up of 10 amino acids, end residues included. The CDR3 here is CASSKRRIGA.

The V call is TRBV20-1, the J call TRBJ1-1; D remains unclear. V gave up 6 bases and J gave up 1 base, with 12 bases separating them. CDR1 DFQATT and CDR2 SNEGSKA come from the germline V gene (reference sequence). There are 13 residues in the CDR3. CDR3 in DNA: TGCAGTGCGAGGTTGACGGGGAACACTGAAGCTTTCTTT. This codes for CSARLTGNTEAFF.

The rearrangement joins TRBV7-3 to TRBJ2-3; TRBD1 matches 8 bases. The V and J ends lost 5 bases and 10 bases, in that order; junction bases with no gene match: 8. Germline CDR1 reads SGHTA; CDR2 reads FQGTGA. The CDR3 runs 13 residues. CDR3 in amino acids: CASSRTNRGAQYF. The CDR3 DNA follows: TGTGCCAGCAGCCGTACAAACAGGGGGGCGCAGTATTTT.